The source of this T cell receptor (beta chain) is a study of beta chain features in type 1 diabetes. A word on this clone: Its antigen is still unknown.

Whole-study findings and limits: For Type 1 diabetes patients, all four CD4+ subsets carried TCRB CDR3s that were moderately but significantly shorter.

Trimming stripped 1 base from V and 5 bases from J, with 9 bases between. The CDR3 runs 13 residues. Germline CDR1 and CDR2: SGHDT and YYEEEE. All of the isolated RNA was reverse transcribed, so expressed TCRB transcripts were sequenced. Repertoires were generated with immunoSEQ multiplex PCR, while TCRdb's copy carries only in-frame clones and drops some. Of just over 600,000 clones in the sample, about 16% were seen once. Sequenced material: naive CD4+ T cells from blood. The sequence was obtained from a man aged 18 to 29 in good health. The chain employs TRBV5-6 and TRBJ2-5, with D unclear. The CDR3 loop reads CASSLKLSETQYF. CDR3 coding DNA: TGTGCCAGCAGCTTGAAATTGTCGGAGACCCAGTACTTC.